This T cell receptor (beta chain) was identified in a study of Ad26.COV2.S vaccination and SARS-CoV-2 variants. Background on the study: Trial arm assignment for the donor was COV1001 Ad26.COV2.S. Intramuscularly, Ad26.COV2.S was given either once or twice, 56 days apart.

Noted treatment: 15 to 20 received Ad26.COV2.S at low or high dose, single or two shots; five or six received placebo; per-sample allocation not given. Following the first vaccine or placebo injection, samples were taken on day 63. The donor's status was that of an adult aged 18-55 years in Boston. Libraries were prepared by immunoSEQ multiplex PCR; TCRdb keeps only in-frame clonotypes and omits some of them. The repertoire has 440,000 or so clones, less than 95% of them found once; the top ten carry roughly 4.3%. With 6 bases removed from V and 4 bases from J, the gap between germline ends came to 15 bases. This CDR3 is 14 amino acids long. Germline V lookup: CDR1 MNHEY, CDR2 SVGAGI.

The receptor comes from a person aged 18-60 years who received the Ad26.COV2.S COVID-19 vaccine or a placebo. This sequence joins TRBV6-5 and TRBJ2-5, with D maybe TRBD2 (5 bases). The input for sequencing was peripheral blood, taken in a trial of Ad26.COV2.S vaccine versus placebo. CDR3 protein: CASSLMGSSETQYF. The CDR3 DNA follows: TGTGCCAGCAGCCTGATGGGGAGTTCAGAGACCCAGTACTTC.